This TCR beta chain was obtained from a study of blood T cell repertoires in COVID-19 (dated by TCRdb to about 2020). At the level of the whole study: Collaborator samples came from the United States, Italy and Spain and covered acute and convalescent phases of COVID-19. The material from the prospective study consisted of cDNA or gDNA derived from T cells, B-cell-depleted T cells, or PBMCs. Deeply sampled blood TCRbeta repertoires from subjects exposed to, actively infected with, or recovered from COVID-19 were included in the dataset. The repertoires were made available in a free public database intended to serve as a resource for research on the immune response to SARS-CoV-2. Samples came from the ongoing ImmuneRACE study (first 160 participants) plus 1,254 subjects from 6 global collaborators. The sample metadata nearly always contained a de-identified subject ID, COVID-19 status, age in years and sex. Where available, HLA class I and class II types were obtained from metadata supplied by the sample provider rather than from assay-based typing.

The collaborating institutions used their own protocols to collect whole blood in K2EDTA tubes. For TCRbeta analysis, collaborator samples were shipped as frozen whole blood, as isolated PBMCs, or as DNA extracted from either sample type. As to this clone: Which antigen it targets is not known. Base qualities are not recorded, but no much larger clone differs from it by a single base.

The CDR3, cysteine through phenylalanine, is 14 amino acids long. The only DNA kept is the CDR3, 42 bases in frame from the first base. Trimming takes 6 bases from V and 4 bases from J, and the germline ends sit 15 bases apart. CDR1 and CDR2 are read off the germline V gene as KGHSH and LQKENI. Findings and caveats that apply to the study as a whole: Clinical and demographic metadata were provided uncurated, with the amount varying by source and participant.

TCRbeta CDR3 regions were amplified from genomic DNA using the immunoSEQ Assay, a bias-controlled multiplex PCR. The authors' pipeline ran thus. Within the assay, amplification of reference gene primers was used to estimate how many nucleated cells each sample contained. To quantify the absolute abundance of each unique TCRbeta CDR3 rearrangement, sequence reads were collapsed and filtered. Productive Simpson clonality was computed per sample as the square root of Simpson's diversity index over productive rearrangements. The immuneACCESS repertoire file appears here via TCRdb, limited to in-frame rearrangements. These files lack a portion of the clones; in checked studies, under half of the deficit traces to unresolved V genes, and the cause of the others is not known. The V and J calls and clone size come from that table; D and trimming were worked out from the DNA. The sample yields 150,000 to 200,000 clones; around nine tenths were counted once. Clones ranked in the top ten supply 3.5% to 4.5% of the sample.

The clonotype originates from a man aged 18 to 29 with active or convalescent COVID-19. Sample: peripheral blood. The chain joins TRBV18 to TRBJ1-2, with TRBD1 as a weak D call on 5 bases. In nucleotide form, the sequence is TGTGCCAGCTCGCAAGATCAGGGAACCTATGGCTACACCTTC. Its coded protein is CASSQDQGTYGYTF.